This paragraph reports one T cell receptor beta chain. As yet, its antigen is unknown. Profiled with immunoSEQ multiplex PCR; TCRdb holds only in-frame clones, not every one. This repertoire shows about 39,000 clones, over 60% found once; its top ten account for roughly 3%. This sample is part of a study of high-grade serous ovarian cancer treatment subgroups. About the research overall: Samples averaged around 13,000 reads and around 7,000 unique TCR beta rearrangements. General study results and limits: Clonal relatedness tracked neoantigen level, and by trend copy number and mutation load. Only CDR3 was analyzed; CDR1 and CDR2 were not. Tumors within one patient showed repertoire similarity of roughly 0.1 to 0.8.

Tumor tissue was taken before any definitive surgery or chemotherapy was given. CDR1 is SQVTM, CDR2 ANQGSEA, per germline. Trimming removed 3 bases at V and 7 bases at J, with 10 bases between. The CDR3 extends over 11 amino acids. The sample was tumor tissue. The receptor was isolated from a human donor with high-grade serous ovarian cancer. The chain carries TRBV29-1 and TRBJ2-7; D unclear. The CDR3 DNA follows: TGCAGCGTTGATTGGAGTAGTGAGCAGTACTTC. Protein sequence: CSVDWSSEQYF.